This TCR beta chain was sequenced in a study of blood T cell repertoires in COVID-19. Looking at the study overall: The origin of the acute and convalescent COVID-19 samples was the United States, Italy and Spain. T cells, B-cell-depleted T cells, or PBMCs supplied cDNA or gDNA.

This CDR3 has 15 amino acids. CDR1 SGHTA and CDR2 FQGTGA come from the germline V gene. V lost 5 bases and J lost 2, with 15 bases in between. In the original workflow: Amplification of reference gene primers was used by the study to estimate nucleated cell counts. Generated by immunoSEQ multiplex PCR, the TCRdb table keeps only in-frame clones and is missing some. V, J and clone size are taken as reported in that table, and D and trimming were inferred from the DNA itself. The table includes approximately 97,000 clones, roughly 86% detected once. This clone was recorded only once. The sequenced material came from peripheral blood. The clonotype was recovered from a man aged 40-50 years with active or convalescent COVID-19. This chain uses TRBV7-3 with TRBJ1-1; no clear D gene. CDR3 bases: TGTGCCAGCAGCCTGAGCCCGCTCCCTAACACTGAAGCTTTCTTT. Protein product: CASSLSPLPNTEAFF.